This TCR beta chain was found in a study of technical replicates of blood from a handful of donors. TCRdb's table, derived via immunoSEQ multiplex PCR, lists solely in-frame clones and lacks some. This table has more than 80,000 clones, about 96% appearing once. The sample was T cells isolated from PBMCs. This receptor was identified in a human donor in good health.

In nucleotides, the CDR3 is TGTGCCAGCAGCAGCGTTTCGGAGGGCTACACCTTC. This sequence encodes CASSSVSEGYTF. The chain joins TRBV6-5 to TRBJ1-2; no definite D call. This CDR3 region has 12 residues. Trimming cost V 6 bases and J 8 bases, with 13 bases left between them. Per germline, CDR1 MNHEY and CDR2 SVGAGI.